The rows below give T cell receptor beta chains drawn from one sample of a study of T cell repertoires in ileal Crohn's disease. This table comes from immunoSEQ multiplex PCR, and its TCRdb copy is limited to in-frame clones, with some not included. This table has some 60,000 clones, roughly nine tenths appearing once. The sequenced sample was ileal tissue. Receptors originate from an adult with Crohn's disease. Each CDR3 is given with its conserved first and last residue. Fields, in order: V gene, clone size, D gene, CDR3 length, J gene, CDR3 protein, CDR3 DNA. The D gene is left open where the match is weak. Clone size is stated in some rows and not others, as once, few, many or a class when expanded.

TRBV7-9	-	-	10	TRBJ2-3	CASSADTQYF	TGTGCCAGCTCTGCAGATACGCAGTATTTT
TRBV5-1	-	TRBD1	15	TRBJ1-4	CASSRTGNGGEKLFF	TGCGCCAGCAGCCGGACAGGGAATGGCGGTGAAAAACTGTTTTTT
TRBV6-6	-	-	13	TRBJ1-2	CASSYYRRESYTF	TGTGCCAGCAGTTACTATAGGCGGGAGAGCTACACCTTC
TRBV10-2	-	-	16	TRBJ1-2	CASSESNRGGGYGYTF	TGCGCCAGCAGTGAGTCGAATCGAGGAGGAGGCTATGGCTACACCTTC
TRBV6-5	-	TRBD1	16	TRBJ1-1	CASSYGQGAWDTEAFF	TGTGCCAGCAGTTACGGACAGGGGGCCTGGGACACTGAAGCTTTCTTT
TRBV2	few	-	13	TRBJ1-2	CASSESPGYGYTF	TGTGCCAGCAGTGAATCTCCGGGGTACGGCTACACCTTC
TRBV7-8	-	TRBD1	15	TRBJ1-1	CASSEGQGRGTEAFF	TGTGCCAGCAGCGAAGGACAGGGAAGGGGGACTGAAGCTTTCTTT
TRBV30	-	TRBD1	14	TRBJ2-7	CAWSLRDRGYEQYF	TGTGCCTGGAGTTTAAGAGACAGGGGCTACGAGCAGTACTTC
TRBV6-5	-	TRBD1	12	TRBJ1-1	CASRQTGTGAFF	TGTGCCAGCAGACAAACCGGGACAGGTGCTTTCTTT
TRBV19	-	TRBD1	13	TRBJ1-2	CASGTGVRYGYTF	TGTGCCAGTGGAACAGGGGTTAGATATGGCTACACCTTC
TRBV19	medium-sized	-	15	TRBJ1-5	CASSILQTNNQPQHF	TGTGCCAGTAGTATTTTACAGACCAACAATCAGCCCCAGCATTTT
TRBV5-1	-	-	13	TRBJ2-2	CASSSDKPGELFF	TGCGCCAGCAGTTCCGACAAACCCGGGGAGCTGTTTTTT
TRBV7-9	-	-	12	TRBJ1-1	CASSLGRTEAFF	TGTGCCAGCAGCTTAGGGCGGACTGAAGCTTTCTTT
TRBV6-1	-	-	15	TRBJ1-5	CASSVGGGSNQPQHF	TGTGCCAGCAGTGTAGGGGGAGGGAGTAATCAGCCCCAGCATTTT
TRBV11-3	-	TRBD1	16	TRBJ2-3	CASSSGTGRSTDTQYF	TGTGCCAGCAGCTCCGGGACAGGAAGGAGCACAGATACGCAGTATTTT
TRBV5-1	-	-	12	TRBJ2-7	CASSVDRRTVYF	TGCGCCAGCAGCGTCGACAGGCGAACAGTGTACTTC
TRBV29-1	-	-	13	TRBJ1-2	CSVGQKLNYGYTF	TGCAGCGTTGGACAGAAATTAAACTATGGCTACACCTTC